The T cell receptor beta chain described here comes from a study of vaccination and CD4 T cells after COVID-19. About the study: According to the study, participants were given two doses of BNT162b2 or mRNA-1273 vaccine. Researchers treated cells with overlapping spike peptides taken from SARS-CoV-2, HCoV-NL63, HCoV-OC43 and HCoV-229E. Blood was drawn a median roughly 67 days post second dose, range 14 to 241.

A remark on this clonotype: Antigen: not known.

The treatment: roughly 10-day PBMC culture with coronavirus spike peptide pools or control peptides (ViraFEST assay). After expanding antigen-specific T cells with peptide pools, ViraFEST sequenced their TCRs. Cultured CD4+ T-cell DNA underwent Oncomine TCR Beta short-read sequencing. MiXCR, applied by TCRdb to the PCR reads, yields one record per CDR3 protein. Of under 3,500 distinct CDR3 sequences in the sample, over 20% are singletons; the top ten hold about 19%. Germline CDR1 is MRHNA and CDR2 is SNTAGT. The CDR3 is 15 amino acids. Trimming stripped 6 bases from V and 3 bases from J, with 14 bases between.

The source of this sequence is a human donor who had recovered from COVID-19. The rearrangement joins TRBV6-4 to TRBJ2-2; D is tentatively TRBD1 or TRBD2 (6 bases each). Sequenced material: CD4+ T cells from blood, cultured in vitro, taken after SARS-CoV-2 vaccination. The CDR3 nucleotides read TGTGCCAGCAGGGAGGGGGGCGCGGACACCGGGGAGCTGTTTTTT. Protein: CASREGGADTGELFF.